This TCR beta chain originates from a study of identical twins. This clonotype was picked up a small number of times. TCRdb reprocessed the 5' RACE reads with MiXCR, giving one entry per CDR3 protein. The sample records 520,000 or so distinct CDR3 sequences, less than 25% being singletons. CDR1 and CDR2 (germline): WSHSY, SAAADI. The V gene lost 4 bases and the J gene lost 2 bases, with 12 bases spanning the gap. The CDR3 totals 14 residues. These data were likewise used in another study, on T cells expressing NK-cell markers. That study reports: Dominant NKG2C+ clonotypes were found to form about 1.0-7.5% of CD8+ T cells in about six donors. Nothing established the HCMV specificity of expanded NKG2C+ T cell clones.

The rearrangement links TRBV10-2 to TRBJ2-7, with D unresolved. Input material: CD4+ T cells sorted from blood. The clonotype was recovered from a young woman in good health. CDR3 residues: CASSGLSPTYEQYF. In DNA, the CDR3 is TGCGCCAGCAGTGGACTCAGCCCTACCTACGAGCAGTACTTC.